What follows is one TCR beta chain and its context. The sample originates from a study of shared T cell receptors in the human thymus. Germline V CDR1 and CDR2: SGHRS, YFSETQ. This CDR3 contains 16 residues. With V trimmed by 4 bases and J by 3 bases, 11 bases remained unmatched. Clones were sequenced by immunoSEQ multiplex PCR, and TCRdb holds only the in-frame ones, with some missing. The sample includes 500,000 to 850,000 clones, roughly 86% of them seen just once. The sample was also reused in another study, on human thymus T cells. From that second work: During corrective heart surgery, resections were taken, and the thymus tissue came from them.

Sequencing input: thymocytes. V is TRBV5-1 and J is TRBJ2-7, with 9 bases lining up with TRBD2. This sequence was found in a boy under three years old with a congenital heart defect. DNA for the CDR3: TGCGCCAGCAGCGCGGAGCGGGAGGTTCCCCTCTACGAGCAGTACTTC. Protein sequence: CASSAEREVPLYEQYF.